This T cell receptor beta chain was profiled in a study of PD-L1 blockade in urothelial cancer. Study-level background: Typically, measured as a median, blood samples had over 120,000 T cells.

Every PCR was spiked with synthetic TCR analog templates. Clones were read by immunoSEQ multiplex PCR, and TCRdb kept only the in-frame ones, dropping some. Of 44,000 or so clones listed, 70% to 90% are singletons. The receptor comes from a man older than 75 with urothelial cancer. The input for sequencing was PBMCs, taken around atezolizumab (anti-PD-L1) treatment.

The CDR3 bases are TGTGCCAGTAAGTCGGTAGCGGGAGGATCCAATGAGCAGTTCTTC. Its protein product is CASKSVAGGSNEQFF. The chain carries TRBV19 and TRBJ2-1, with 10 bases that match TRBD2. Trimming at V came to 7 bases and at J to 6 bases, leaving 9 bases not matched to a gene. Germline V gene data show CDR1 as LNHDA and CDR2 as SQIVND (reference sequence). The CDR3 loop spans 15 amino acids.